This passage covers 28 T cell receptor beta chains from one sample sequenced in a study of T-cell reconstitution after alpha-beta-depleted transplantation in children. Unique molecular identifiers were built into the TCRbeta library. Each CDR3 protein gets one entry after TCRdb re-called the PCR reads with MiXCR. The sample yields 600,000 or so distinct CDR3 sequences, more than 20% seen once. The starting material was PBMCs, mostly from graft donor cells, obtained 360 days after TCRalphabeta/CD19-depleted stem cell transplant. Receptor source: a boy younger than two who had a stem cell transplant for acute myeloid leukemia, so the T cells may come from the graft donor.

The chain employs TRBV29-1 and TRBJ1-2, with TRBD1 matching over 9 bases. Per germline, CDR1 SQVTM and CDR2 ANQGSEA. This CDR3 is built from 12 residues. Trimming took 6 bases from V and 3 from J; bases not matched to a gene: 2. In DNA form, the CDR3 reads TGCAGCGTCAGACAGGGGGACTATGGCTACACCTTC. Translating it yields CSVRQGDYGYTF.

This sequence joins TRBV6-1 and TRBJ2-2; 8 bases are shared with TRBD2. CDR1 is MNHNS, CDR2 SASEGT, per germline. The CDR3 runs to 15 residues. J lost 5 bases, V lost 5 bases, and 7 bases had no gene match. The CDR3 coding sequence is TGTGCCAGCAGTACAAGCGGGGGCGGTACCGGGGAGCTGTTTTTT. Its protein is CASSTSGGGTGELFF.

This clonotype showed up many times. The CDR3, as DNA: TGTGCCAGCAGTTACGATGGGAGTCCAGAGACCCAGTACTTC. This encodes CASSYDGSPETQYF. The chain links TRBV6-5 to TRBJ2-5; D is perhaps TRBD2 (5 bases). CDR3 length: 14 residues. The germline V and J ends were trimmed by 2 bases and 4 bases, with 11 bases remaining between them. Germline V gene sequence: CDR1 MNHEY, CDR2 SVGAGI.

The chain recombines TRBV5-1 with TRBJ2-4; unclear D gene. The CDR3 has 15 amino acids. Trimming stripped 4 bases from V and 0 bases from J, with 11 bases between. Per germline, CDR1 SGHRS and CDR2 YFSETQ. CDR3 nucleotide sequence: TGCGCCAGCAGCCCTACACTTCTAGCCAAAAACATTCAGTACTTC. It translates to CASSPTLLAKNIQYF.

V gene TRBV6-1 combines with J gene TRBJ2-5; D gene unclear. The V gene's germline CDR1 is MNHNS and CDR2 SASEGT. The CDR3 runs 14 residues. Between the trimmed V and J ends, which lost 7 bases and 4 bases, there was a span of 16 bases. The CDR3 region is CASIGGALSETQYF. DNA of the CDR3: TGTGCCAGCATTGGCGGCGCCCTCTCAGAGACCCAGTACTTC.

The rearrangement links TRBV7-6 to TRBJ2-1, with D perhaps matching TRBD2 (6 bases). The CDR3 has 14 residues. Germline-derived CDR1 and CDR2 are SGHVS and FNYEAQ. Trimming stripped 2 bases from V and 10 bases from J, with 15 bases between. This chain's CDR3 is CASSLMAGPPEQFF. The CDR3 nucleotides are TGTGCCAGCAGCTTAATGGCGGGGCCCCCCGAGCAGTTCTTC.

The chain links TRBV20-1 to TRBJ1-5; D is perhaps TRBD1 (6 bases). This CDR3 region has 16 residues. V was pared by 2 bases and J by 0 bases, with 14 bases between. The germline V gene has CDR1 DFQATT and CDR2 SNEGSKA (reference sequence). The CDR3 spells CSARRGRGFSNQPQHF. In nucleotides, the CDR3 is TGCAGTGCTAGACGGGGCAGGGGATTTAGCAATCAGCCCCAGCATTTT.

Here the CDR3 reads CSARQFSIYNEQFF. CDR3 nucleotide sequence: TGCAGCGCCCGACAGTTCTCAATCTACAATGAGCAGTTCTTC. This chain uses TRBV29-1 with TRBJ2-1, with D maybe TRBD1 (5 bases). This CDR3 is built from 14 residues. In germline, CDR1 is SQVTM, CDR2 ANQGSEA. Trimming pared 7 bases from V and 3 bases from J, leaving 16 bases between.

This clonotype was recorded a few times. The V and J genes are TRBV7-9 and TRBJ2-7; 7 bases line up with TRBD1. Germline values: CDR1 SEHNR, CDR2 FQNEAQ (reference sequence). CDR3 length: 13 amino acids. Germline trimming cut 3 bases from V and 5 bases from J; bases unmatched to any gene: 4. The CDR3 region has the DNA TGTGCCAGCAGCTTGGACAGGATGAACGAGCAGTACGTC. Translated, it gives CASSLDRMNEQYV.

This clonotype was counted many times. The rearrangement joins TRBV28 to TRBJ2-6; maybe TRBD2 (5 bases). This CDR3 is 13 amino acids long. From germline, CDR1 is MDHEN and CDR2 SYDVKM. The V gene lost 5 bases and the J gene lost 13 bases, with 15 bases spanning the gap. The CDR3 sequence is CASSGRGPEVLTF. The CDR3 DNA reads as TGTGCCAGCAGTGGGAGAGGCCCCGAGGTCCTGACTTTC.

This clonotype appeared many times. V and J are TRBV9 and TRBJ2-1; D uncertain. Per germline, CDR1 SGDLS and CDR2 YYNGEE. The CDR3 is made up of 13 amino acids. Trimming pared 1 base from V and 8 bases from J, leaving 10 bases between. This CDR3 reads CASSVSPRDEQFF. In DNA form, the CDR3 reads TGTGCCAGCAGCGTAAGCCCTAGGGATGAGCAGTTCTTC.

The sample holds many counts of this clonotype. The chain has TRBV27 and TRBJ2-7; 7 bases map to TRBD1. Germline V gene data show CDR1 as MNHEY and CDR2 as SMNVEV (reference sequence). Trimming at V came to 5 bases and at J to 6 bases, leaving 10 bases not matched to a gene. This CDR3 is 14 amino acids long. As DNA, the CDR3 is TGTGCCAGCAGTAAACAGGGGATGATCGCCGAGCAGTACTTC. Its translation is CASSKQGMIAEQYF.

This clonotype appeared a single time. CDR3 sequence reads: CASSQTTGSSSQPQHF. The CDR3 nucleotides are TGCGCCAGCAGCCAAACTACAGGGAGCAGTAGTCAGCCCCAGCATTTT. This sequence joins TRBV4-3 and TRBJ1-5; TRBD1 might be the D (6 bases). Trimming pared 2 bases from V and 6 bases from J, leaving 17 bases between. CDR3 length: 16 amino acids. Per the germline V gene, CDR1 is LGHNA and CDR2 is YSLEER.

The chain combines TRBV9 with TRBJ1-4; D is unclear. The CDR3 has 15 amino acids. V lost 3 bases, J lost 7 bases, and 16 bases lay in between. CDR1 and CDR2 from the germline V gene are SGDLS and YYNGEE. The CDR3 protein is CASSDDPEWGEKLFF. The CDR3, as DNA: TGTGCCAGCAGCGACGACCCGGAATGGGGTGAAAAACTGTTTTTT.

This clonotype was counted ten times or more. The V and J genes are TRBV20-1 and TRBJ1-3; 7 bases are a match to TRBD1. CDR1 is DFQATT and CDR2 is SNEGSKA in the germline V gene (reference sequence). V dropped 6 bases and J dropped 1; count of bases not matched to a gene: 3. The CDR3 totals 13 residues. This CDR3 reads CSAGTASGNTIYF. CDR3 in DNA: TGCAGTGCCGGGACAGCATCTGGAAACACCATATATTTT.

The chain has TRBV29-1 and TRBJ1-2; D uncertain. The length of the CDR3 is 12 residues. CDR1 and CDR2 (germline): SQVTM, ANQGSEA. The ends were cut back, 1 base at V and 8 bases at J, with 11 bases in the middle. The CDR3 DNA follows: TGCAGCGTTGAAGTTGGCTGGTTCGGCTACACCTTC. As protein: CSVEVGWFGYTF.

This chain joins TRBV20-1 and TRBJ2-5; 10 nucleotides match TRBD2. The V gene end was trimmed by 3 bases and the J gene end by 4 bases; junction bases not matched to a gene: 5. The V gene's germline CDR1 is DFQATT and CDR2 SNEGSKA (reference sequence). The CDR3 is 14 amino acids. CDR3 sequence (DNA): TGCAGTGCTAGCGTAGCGGGGGGCGGAGAGACCCAGTACTTC. Amino acid sequence: CSASVAGGGETQYF.

The chain uses TRBV5-1 and TRBJ2-7; tentatively, D is TRBD1 (5 bases). CDR1 and CDR2 from the germline V gene are SGHRS and YFSETQ. Trimming removed 5 bases from V and 3 bases from J, with 9 bases in between. This CDR3 spans 12 amino acids. The CDR3 here is CASRLQGYEQYF. CDR3 DNA: TGCGCCAGCAGACTGCAGGGCTACGAGCAGTACTTC.

This clonotype came up a few times. This rearrangement joins TRBV7-9 to TRBJ1-1; D call uncertain. The CDR3 extends over 13 amino acids. Trimming removed 0 bases from V and 5 bases from J, with 7 bases in between. CDR1 and CDR2 from the germline V gene are SEHNR and FQNEAQ (reference sequence). CDR3 DNA sequence: TGTGCCAGCAGCTTAGCGCGACGTACTGAAGCTTTCTTT. Amino acids: CASSLARRTEAFF.

This chain links TRBV20-1 with TRBJ2-3, with D tentatively TRBD2 (7 bases). V shed 8 bases and J shed 3 bases, with 27 bases lying between them. Germline assignment: CDR1 DFQATT and CDR2 SNEGSKA (reference sequence). The CDR3 loop spans 17 amino acids. The CDR3 nucleotides are TGCAGTTCGAGCCAAAGCAGGGGAGGGGTCAGGACAGATACGCAGTATTTT. This gives the protein CSSSQSRGGVRTDTQYF.

The V call is TRBV6-5, the J call TRBJ2-1, with a possible D match to TRBD1 (6 bases). Germline V gene data show CDR1 as MNHEY and CDR2 as SVGAGI. The CDR3 length is 16 residues. With 0 bases removed from V and 8 bases from J, the gap between germline ends came to 17 bases. CDR3 residues: CASSYSRRTPGDEQFF. For the CDR3, the DNA is TGTGCCAGCAGTTACTCCCGGAGGACACCAGGGGATGAGCAGTTCTTC.

The chain employs TRBV6-5 and TRBJ2-5; unclear D gene. This CDR3 is 14 amino acids long. Germline V lookup: CDR1 MNHEY, CDR2 SVGAGI. Trimming took 0 bases from V and 4 from J, leaving 9 bases between them. The CDR3 DNA is TGTGCCAGCAGTTACTCGAGGCAGAGAGAGACCCAGTACTTC. Protein product: CASSYSRQRETQYF.

This clonotype was counted a few times. This chain uses TRBV29-1 with TRBJ1-1; maybe TRBD1 (5 bases). V was cut by 4 bases and J by 5 bases, with 14 bases left in between. This CDR3 region has 13 residues. Germline values: CDR1 SQVTM, CDR2 ANQGSEA. As DNA, the CDR3 is TGCAGCGTTGGGGGCAGTGCTCCGACTGAAGCTTTCTTT. It specifies CSVGGSAPTEAFF.

This clonotype was seen repeatedly, ten times or more. The rearrangement links TRBV9 to TRBJ2-3, with TRBD2 matching over 12 bases. J was trimmed by 2 bases and V by 4 bases; bases with no gene match: 8. The CDR3 sequence is 17 residues long. Germline loops: CDR1 SGDLS, CDR2 YYNGEE. This CDR3 is CASSLTSGGLLTDTQYF. The CDR3 DNA is TGTGCCAGCAGCCTAACTAGCGGGGGGCTTCTCACAGATACGCAGTATTTT.

The chain couples TRBV6-2 or TRBV6-3 to TRBJ2-7, with 10 bases lining up with TRBD1. The CDR3 is 13 residues long. Germline V CDR1 and CDR2: MNHEY, SVGEGT. J gave up 3 bases and V 6 bases, and 2 bases lay outside the gene matches. For the CDR3, the DNA is TGTGCCAGCAGGGACAGGGGGTACTACGAGCAGTACTTC. It yields the protein CASRDRGYYEQYF.

This clonotype came up many times. V and J are TRBV2 and TRBJ1-5, with D hard to call. V was pared by 4 bases and J by 9 bases, with 10 bases between. CDR3 length: 12 residues. Germline V gene sequence: CDR1 SNHLY, CDR2 FYNNEI. CDR3: CASSAQAGPQHF. The CDR3 nucleotides are TGTGCCAGCAGTGCCCAGGCCGGGCCCCAGCATTTT. Complete variable domain (other parts from reference TRBV2 and TRBJ1-5): EPEVTQTPSHQVTQMGQEVILRCVPISNHLYFYWYRQILGQKVEFLVSFYNNEISEKSEIFDDQFSVERPDGSNFTLKIRSTKLEDSAMYFCASSAQAGPQHFGDGTRLSIL.

This clonotype was seen a handful of times. This chain connects TRBV19 to TRBJ2-1; 13 bases are shared with TRBD2. Germline CDR1 reads LNHDA; CDR2 reads SQIVND (reference sequence). After removal of 0 bases from V and 6 bases from J, the junction contained 8 bases not matched to a gene. The CDR3 runs 18 residues. CDR3 DNA: TGTGCCAGTAGTATAGAGGTACTAGCGGGGGGGCCCTTCAATGAGCAGTTCTTC. It is translated as CASSIEVLAGGPFNEQFF.

The chain recombines TRBV24-1 with TRBJ1-6; no firm D call. V lost 3 bases and J 7 bases, leaving 6 bases between the germline ends. The germline V gene encodes CDR1 KGHDR and CDR2 SFDVKD. The CDR3 loop spans 13 amino acids. CDR3 protein: CATSDDANSPLHF. DNA for the CDR3: TGTGCCACCAGTGATGATGCGAATTCACCCCTCCACTTT.